This T cell receptor (beta chain) is drawn from a study of cytomegalovirus exposure and HLA in healthy donors (dated by TCRdb to the late 2010s). For the study in its entirety: In an earlier analysis of 587 of the donors, around 300 Gb of sequence data and 100 million or so unique TCR beta sequences from about 179 million T cells were reported. About 320 gigabases of sequencing data and approximately 85 million unique TCR sequences were included in an early release covering 550 to 650 HLA-typed donors. Of the 300 to 450 genotyped donors, approximately 80% were placed in the genetic ancestry cluster associated with self-reported Caucasian donors. The study aimed to test whether signatures of past pathogen exposure could be identified by cataloging public T cell receptors. The T cell repertoires of 700 or so subjects were profiled by immunosequencing and related to cytomegalovirus serostatus. Besides the first cohort of under 700 subjects, a separate validation cohort made up of about 120 different subjects was used. To predict cytomegalovirus infection status, the study combined high-throughput TCR immunosequencing, statistical association of individual TCRs with disease status, and machine learning. A later analysis re-examined previously published TCR beta repertoires from just over 650 donors and added high-resolution HLA genotyping to investigate patterns of TCR occurrence. In the later analysis, no new phenotypic data were used to find candidate immune exposures; instead, reliance was placed on TCR beta sequences and their occurrence across donors. In an earlier analysis of more than 550 of the donors, high-throughput TCR beta sequencing was used to judge whether each TCR beta V gene segment behaved as functional or pseudogenic. Alongside the repertoire data, information on donor age, sex, ethnicity and CMV serostatus was compiled. Genome-wide SNP genotypes for about 55% of the 666 donors were used in a later genetic analysis, which treated that subset as a discovery cohort. Every discovery cohort repertoire had been produced on one sequencing platform. HLA typing included class I and class II loci at four-digit resolution. Typing coverage varied by locus: about 620-630 donors for A, B, C, DRB1 and DQB1; some 520 for DQA1; around 570 for DPA1; 450 to 480 for DPB1. Because of strong linkage in the cohort, roughly five DR-DQ haplotypes were treated as single units for association and clustering. Among under 450 genotyped donors of the cohort, an average of about 240,000 unique TCR beta nucleotide sequences were sequenced per donor, roughly 20% of them non-productive.

The library was generated by the immunoSEQ multiplex PCR assay. For the multiplex PCR, a mixture combining 60 forward primers for TCR Vbeta segments and 13 reverse primers for TCR Jbeta segments was used. The CDR3 region of rearranged TCR beta genes was amplified from genomic DNA with a multiplex PCR assay. On the Illumina HiSeq System, the amplified TCR beta libraries were sequenced as 87-base-pair reads. In the source study's methods: Across the 700 or so repertoires, a later analysis counted about 81 million unique TCR beta chains, 9 million to 14 million of which were shared by at least two donors. To remove PCR and sequencing errors, raw reads were error-corrected and collapsed into unique sequences using a nearest-neighbor algorithm that merged closely related sequences. CDR3 sequences were aligned to IMGT reference sequences to assign V, D and J gene segments. Each retained sequence needed at least a six-nucleotide match to both a V gene segment and a J gene segment. Rearrangements were called productive when the CDR3 lacked stop codons and stayed in frame with V and J; all others were non-productive. CDR3 was defined by IMGT convention, running from the second conserved V-encoded cysteine to the conserved J-encoded phenylalanine. The earlier analysis of 500 to 750 of the donors excluded any sequence lacking an unambiguous match to a single V gene segment. In an earlier analysis of 587 of the donors, V segments were called functional above 56.7% productive rearrangements and were called segregating when the between-donor standard deviation exceeded 5%. A statistical classification framework was built for diagnosing cytomegalovirus status from the catalog of TCR beta chain sequences. V and J gene assignment, in a later analysis, came from comparing TCR nucleotide sequences with IMGT/GENE-DB human TR gene sequences. Using the TCRdist pipeline, a later analysis assigned CDR3 sequences along with most-parsimonious VDJ recombination scenarios. In a later analysis, each TCR beta chain was defined by its CDR3 amino acid sequence together with its V-gene family, and reads without a unique V-gene family were excluded. To address suspected cross-contamination and a sequencing artifact, a later analysis removed several hundred highly shared, low-generation-probability nucleotide sequences. In a later analysis, a clonal expansion index for each public chain was calculated from normalized within-repertoire ranks of inferred template counts. A later analysis computed generation probabilities with a VDJ recombination model fitted to out-of-frame rearrangements, and checked the results against IGoR. In a later analysis, hypergeometric tests were used to score TCR-TCR, TCR-HLA and TCR-CMV co-occurrence, with a repertoire-size bias correction applied to TCR pairs. A later analysis estimated false discovery rates by permuting HLA or CMV assignments 20 times. In a later analysis, co-occurring TCRs were grouped using DBSCAN, and TCRdist sequence similarity was added for clustering within HLA-allele-positive subsets. For co-occurrence clustering, repertoires with fewer than 30,000 or more than 120,000 public chains were excluded, along with roughly five repertoires with anomalous nucleotide sharing. TCRdb obtained this table from immuneACCESS and retained in-frame rearrangements with V and J assigned. These tables miss some clones; where compared with another copy, unresolved V genes account for less than half of the shortfall, and the remainder is unexplained. Clonal size and the V and J genes are those of that table, whereas D and trimming came from the DNA. The sample table records 95,000 to 100,000 clones; about 85% of these occur just once. The ten largest account for 3% to 4% of the sample.

In total, roughly 710 healthy bone marrow donors made up the cohort. At the time of sampling, all cohort members were nominally healthy, though unrecorded immune exposures were likely present. The donor tested CMV seronegative, placing the donor among the 350 to 400 seronegative members of the cohort. A peripheral blood sample was collected from each donor, and TCR beta sequencing was performed on peripheral blood mononuclear cells. The Qiagen DNeasy Blood Extraction Kit was used to extract genomic DNA from the blood cell samples. The research as a whole found: The classifier was reported to diagnose cytomegalovirus status with high specificity and sensitivity in both the original cohort and the validation cohort. Immune exposure information for the cohort was limited to CMV serostatus. A cluster of highly shared sequence variants was judged likely to represent a technical artifact of the sequencing pipeline. In a later analysis, most CMV-associated TCR beta chains were found to appear HLA-restricted, with HLA associations seemingly driven largely by CMV exposure. A further reported finding was that TCR beta sequences accurately predicted the HLA-A and HLA-B alleles for most subjects in the first cohort. Assigning TCR associations to individual alleles was difficult when HLA alleles, especially DR and DQ, strongly co-occurred. A later analysis found that HLA-associated TCR beta chains were more clonally expanded and had lower generation probabilities than equally common non-associated chains. In an earlier analysis of under 600 of the donors, most TCR beta V segments were observed in productive rearrangements about 90% or about 30% of the time, broadly matching IMGT annotations. Compared with the approximately 710-donor mean, donors in an Asian-associated ancestry cluster had fewer N-insertions in productive TCRs, according to a later genetic analysis. Because HLA typing was missing for some donors at each locus, association tests included only the typed subset. The presence/absence analyses assumed that sequencing depth was roughly uniform across donors, and that assumption may not be true. According to a later analysis, parvovirus B19, influenza, CMV and Epstein-Barr virus appeared linked to several top co-occurrence clusters. In a later analysis, the rate of TCR association differed among HLA loci, with DRB1 alleles having the most associated TCRs and HLA-C alleles having the fewest. Because counts were too low, about 18 rarely observed V segments, including chromosome 9 orphons, were left out of the earlier analysis of 500 to 750 of the donors. According to the authors, the approach could potentially be generalized to other disease states and immunological phenotypes. This cohort had only TCR beta chains sequenced, and the lack of alpha or paired-chain data limited which features could be detected. A later analysis associated about 17,000 TCR beta sequences with specific HLA alleles at a false discovery rate of 0.05. A total of roughly 160 TCR beta chains were listed by the study as associated with cytomegalovirus. A few of the identified cytomegalovirus-associated TCR beta chains were confirmed in vitro to be specific for cytomegalovirus antigens. Correlated functional status among segregating V segments might be attributable to linkage disequilibrium, but an unknown experimental factor could not be ruled out. An association between a missense DCLRE1C variant and V-gene and J-gene trimming of TCR beta chains was found in a later genetic analysis and replicated in an independent cohort. While some public TCRs were present in many individuals, most TCR sequences turned up only very rarely across donors.

Comments on this clone: It has no known antigen specificity. Base qualities are not provided; no much larger clone lies one nucleotide away.

Sequenced: PBMCs. The sequence came from a man aged 25-45 years in good health and CMV-seronegative.

In nucleotides, the sequence is TGTGCCAGCAGGAAACAGGGGCTACTGTTTTTT. It encodes CASRKQGLLFF. The rearrangement joined TRBV27 to TRBJ1-4, with 7 junctional bases fitting TRBD1. From the cysteine through the phenylalanine, the CDR3 covers 11 amino acids. The read is trimmed to its CDR3 DNA, 33 bases read in frame from base 1. V has 6 bases trimmed and J has 13 bases trimmed; junction bases matching no gene number 5. CDR1 and CDR2 are read off the germline V gene (reference sequence) as MNHEY and SMNVEV.